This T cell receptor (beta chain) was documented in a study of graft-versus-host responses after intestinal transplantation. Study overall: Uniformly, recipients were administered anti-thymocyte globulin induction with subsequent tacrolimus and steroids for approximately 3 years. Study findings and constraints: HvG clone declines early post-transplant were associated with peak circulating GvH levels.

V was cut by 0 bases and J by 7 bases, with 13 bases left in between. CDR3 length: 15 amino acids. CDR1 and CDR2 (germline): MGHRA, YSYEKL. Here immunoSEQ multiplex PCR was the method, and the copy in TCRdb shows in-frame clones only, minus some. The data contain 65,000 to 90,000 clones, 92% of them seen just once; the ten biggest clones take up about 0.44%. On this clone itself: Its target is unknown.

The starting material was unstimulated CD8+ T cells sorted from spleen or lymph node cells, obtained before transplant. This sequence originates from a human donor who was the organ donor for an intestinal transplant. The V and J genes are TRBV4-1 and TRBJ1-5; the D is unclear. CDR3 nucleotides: TGCGCCAGCAGCCAAGATTCCCGGGTATGGCAGCCCCAGCATTTT. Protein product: CASSQDSRVWQPQHF.